This note documents a single T cell receptor beta chain sequence. The antigen is unknown. These data originate in a study of T cells expressing NK-cell markers. As for the study in general: CD3+CD56+NKG2C+, CD3+CD56+NKG2C- and CD3+CD56-NKG2C+ T cells, once sorted, supplied the TCR beta repertoires. Seven sequenced donors out of eight were HCMV-seropositive, one seronegative. The study's findings and limits: These clonotypes, the leaders elsewhere, also led the CD3+CD56-NKG2C+ fraction in a few donors. In a group of roughly 6 donors, dominant NKG2C+ clonotypes represented 1.0-7.0% of CD8+ T cells.

TCRdb reanalyzed the 5' RACE reads and collapses them to one entry per CDR3 protein, without DNA. The table lists some 440,000 distinct CDR3 sequences. Germline assignment: CDR1 MGHRA and CDR2 YSYEKL. The CDR3 loop spans 15 amino acids. V usage is TRBV4-1 and J usage is TRBJ1-1; TCRdb lists TRBD1, though no DNA is available to test this call. Sequenced input: blood T cells: a sorted CD56 or NKG2C T cell subset, CD4+ or CD8+ T cells, or bulk PBMC T cells (not recorded which). The receptor's source is a woman between 50 and 59 years old in good health. CDR3 residues: CASSQDNRGNTEAFF.